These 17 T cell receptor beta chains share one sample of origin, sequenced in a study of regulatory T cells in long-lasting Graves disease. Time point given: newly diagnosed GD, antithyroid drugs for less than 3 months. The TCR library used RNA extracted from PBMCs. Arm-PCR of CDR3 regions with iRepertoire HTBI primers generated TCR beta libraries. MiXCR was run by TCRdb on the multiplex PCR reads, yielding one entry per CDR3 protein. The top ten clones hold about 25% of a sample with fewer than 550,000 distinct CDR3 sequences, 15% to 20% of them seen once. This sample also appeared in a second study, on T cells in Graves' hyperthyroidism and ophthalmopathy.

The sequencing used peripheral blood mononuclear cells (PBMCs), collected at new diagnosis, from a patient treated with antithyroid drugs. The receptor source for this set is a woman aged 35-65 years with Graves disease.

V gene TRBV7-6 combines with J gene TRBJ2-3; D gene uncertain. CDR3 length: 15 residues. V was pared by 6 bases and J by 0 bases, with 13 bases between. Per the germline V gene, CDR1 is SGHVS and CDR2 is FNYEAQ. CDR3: CASSNPGPSTDTQYF. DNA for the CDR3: TGTGCCAGCAGTAACCCGGGTCCTAGCACAGATACGCAGTATTTT.

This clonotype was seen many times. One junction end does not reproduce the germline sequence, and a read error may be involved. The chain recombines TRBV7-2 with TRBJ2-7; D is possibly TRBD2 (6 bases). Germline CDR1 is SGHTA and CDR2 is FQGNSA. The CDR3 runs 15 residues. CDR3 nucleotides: TGTGCCAGCAGCCTAGCGACAGCCGCCTTTTACGAGCAGTACTTC. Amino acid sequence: CASSLATAAFYEQYF.

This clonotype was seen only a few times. The CDR3 sequence is CASSDSGGINEQFF. The CDR3 nucleotides read TGTGCCAGCAGCGATTCGGGGGGGATCAATGAGCAGTTCTTC. V usage is TRBV9 and J usage is TRBJ2-1, with 8 bases aligning to TRBD2. Germline V lookup: CDR1 SGDLS, CDR2 YYNGEE. The junction had 5 bases not matched to a gene; V was cut back by 3 bases and J by 6 bases. The CDR3 is made up of 14 amino acids.

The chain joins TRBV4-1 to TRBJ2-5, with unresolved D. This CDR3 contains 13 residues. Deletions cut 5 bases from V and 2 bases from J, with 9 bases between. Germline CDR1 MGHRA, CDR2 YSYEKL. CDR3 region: CASSLAPQETQYF. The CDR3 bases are TGCGCCAGCAGCTTGGCCCCACAAGAGACCCAGTACTTC.

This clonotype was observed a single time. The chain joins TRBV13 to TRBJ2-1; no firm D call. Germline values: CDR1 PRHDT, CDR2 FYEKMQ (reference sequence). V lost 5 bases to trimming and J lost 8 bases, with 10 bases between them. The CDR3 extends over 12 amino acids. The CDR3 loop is CASSRRSDEQFF. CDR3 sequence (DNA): TGTGCCAGCAGCCGGCGAAGCGATGAGCAGTTCTTC.

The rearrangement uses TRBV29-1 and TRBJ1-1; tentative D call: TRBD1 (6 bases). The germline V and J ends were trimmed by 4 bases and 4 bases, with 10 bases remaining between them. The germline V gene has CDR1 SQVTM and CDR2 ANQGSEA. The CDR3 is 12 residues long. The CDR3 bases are TGCAGCGTTGTTTTCAGGGGCACTGAAGCTTTCTTT. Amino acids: CSVVFRGTEAFF.

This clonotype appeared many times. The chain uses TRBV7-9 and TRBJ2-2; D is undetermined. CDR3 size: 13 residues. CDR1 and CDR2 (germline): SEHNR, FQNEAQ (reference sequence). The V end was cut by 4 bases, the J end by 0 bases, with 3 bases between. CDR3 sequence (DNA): TGTGCCAGCAGCTCCGCGAACACCGGGGAGCTGTTTTTT. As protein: CASSSANTGELFF.

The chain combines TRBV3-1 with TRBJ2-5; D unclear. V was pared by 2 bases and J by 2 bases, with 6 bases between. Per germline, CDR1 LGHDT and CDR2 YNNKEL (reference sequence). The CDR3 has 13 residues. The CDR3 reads CASSQPFQETQYF. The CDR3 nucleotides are TGTGCCAGCAGCCAACCTTTTCAAGAGACCCAGTACTTC.

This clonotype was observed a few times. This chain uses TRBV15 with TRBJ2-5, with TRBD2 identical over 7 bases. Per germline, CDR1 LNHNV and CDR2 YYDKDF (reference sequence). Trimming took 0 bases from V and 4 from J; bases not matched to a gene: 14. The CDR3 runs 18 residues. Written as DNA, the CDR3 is TGTGCCACCAGCAGAGATCCGCGGGGAGGGGCCGAAGGAGAGACCCAGTACTTC. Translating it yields CATSRDPRGGAEGETQYF.

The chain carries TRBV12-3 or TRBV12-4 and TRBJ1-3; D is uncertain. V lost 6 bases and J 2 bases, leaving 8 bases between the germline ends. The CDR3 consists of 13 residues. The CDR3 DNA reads TGTGCCAGCAGCCTCTTCCCTGGAAACACCATATATTTT. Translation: CASSLFPGNTIYF.

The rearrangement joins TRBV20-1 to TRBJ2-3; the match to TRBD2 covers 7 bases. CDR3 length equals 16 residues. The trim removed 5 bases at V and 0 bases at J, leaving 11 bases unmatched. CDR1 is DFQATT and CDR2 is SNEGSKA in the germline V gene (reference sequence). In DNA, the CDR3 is TGCAGTGCTGGGGACGAGCGGGGCCATAGCACAGATACGCAGTATTTT. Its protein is CSAGDERGHSTDTQYF.

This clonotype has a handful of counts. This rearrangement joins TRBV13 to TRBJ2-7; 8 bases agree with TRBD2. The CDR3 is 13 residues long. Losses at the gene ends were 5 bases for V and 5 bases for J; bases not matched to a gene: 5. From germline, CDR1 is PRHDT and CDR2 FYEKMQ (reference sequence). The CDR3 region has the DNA TGTGCCAGCAGCCTGTTCGGGAGGGACGAGCAGTACTTC. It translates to CASSLFGRDEQYF.

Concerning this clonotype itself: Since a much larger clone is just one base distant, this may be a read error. CDR3 nucleotide sequence: TGTGCCAGCAGCTTGGAGGAACAAAATACGCAGTATTTT. Protein sequence: CASSLEEQNTQYF. The rearrangement uses TRBV7-2 and TRBJ2-3; D possibly corresponds to TRBD2 (5 bases). Germline values: CDR1 SGHTA, CDR2 FQGNSA. Trimming removed 3 bases from V and 7 bases from J, with 11 bases in between. The CDR3 is made up of 13 amino acids.

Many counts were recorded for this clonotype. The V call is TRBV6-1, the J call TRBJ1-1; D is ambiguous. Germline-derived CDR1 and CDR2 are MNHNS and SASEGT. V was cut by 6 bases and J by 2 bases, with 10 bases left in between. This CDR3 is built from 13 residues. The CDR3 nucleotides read TGTGCCAGCAGACAGCATCTCAACACTGAAGCTTTCTTT. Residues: CASRQHLNTEAFF.

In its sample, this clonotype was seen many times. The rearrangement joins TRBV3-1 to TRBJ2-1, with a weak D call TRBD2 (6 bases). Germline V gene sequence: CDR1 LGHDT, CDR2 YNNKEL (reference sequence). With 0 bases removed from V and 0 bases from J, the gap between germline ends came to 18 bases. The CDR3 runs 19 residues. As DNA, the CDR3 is TGTGCCAGCAGCCAAGATCTGGGACGACGGGGGAGCTCCTACAATGAGCAGTTCTTC. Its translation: CASSQDLGRRGSSYNEQFF.

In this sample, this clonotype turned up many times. Here the CDR3 DNA reads TGTGCCAGCAGCGTAGGAAGGACAGGGAAGGGCTACACCTTC. Protein product: CASSVGRTGKGYTF. The V gene is TRBV9, the J gene TRBJ1-2; 8 bases agree with TRBD1. After removal of 0 bases from V and 8 bases from J, the junction contained 6 bases not matched to a gene. Germline V gene lookup returns CDR1 SGDLS and CDR2 YYNGEE. CDR3 size: 14 residues.

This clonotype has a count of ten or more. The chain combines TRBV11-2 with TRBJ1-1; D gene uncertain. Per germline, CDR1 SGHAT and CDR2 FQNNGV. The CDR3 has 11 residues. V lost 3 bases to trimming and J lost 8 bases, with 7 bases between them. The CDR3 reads CASSFLKEAFF. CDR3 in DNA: TGTGCCAGCAGCTTTTTGAAGGAAGCTTTCTTT.